Detailed here is one TCR beta chain. The CDR3 is 14 amino acids. Germline V gene sequence: CDR1 SGHRS, CDR2 YFSETQ. With 4 bases removed from V and 3 bases from J, the gap between germline ends came to 12 bases. This specimen belongs to a study of blood T cells in healthy people across ages. Next came a second PCR, run for about 7 to 12 cycles, which used a sample-barcoded 5' primer along with a J-beta primer mix. Each cDNA molecule carried a tag from a template-switch adaptor that contained 12 random nucleotides. In TCRdb, the 5' RACE reads were re-called with MiXCR into one record per CDR3 protein. This table holds over a million distinct CDR3 sequences, roughly 45% found once.

The V and J genes are TRBV5-1 and TRBJ2-3; D gene ambiguous. Sequencing used blood. The origin of this receptor is a woman aged 18-29 years in good health. The CDR3 loop reads CASSLTGWTDTQYF. The CDR3 nucleotides are TGCGCCAGCAGCCTTACCGGATGGACAGATACGCAGTATTTT. The full variable domain, in which reference TRBV5-1 and TRBJ2-3 provide the parts outside the CDR3, is KAGVTQTPRYLIKTRGQQVTLSCSPISGHRSVSWYQQTPGQGLQFLFEYFSETQRNKGNFPGRFSGRQFSNSRSEMNVSTLELGDSALYLCASSLTGWTDTQYFGPGTRLTVL.